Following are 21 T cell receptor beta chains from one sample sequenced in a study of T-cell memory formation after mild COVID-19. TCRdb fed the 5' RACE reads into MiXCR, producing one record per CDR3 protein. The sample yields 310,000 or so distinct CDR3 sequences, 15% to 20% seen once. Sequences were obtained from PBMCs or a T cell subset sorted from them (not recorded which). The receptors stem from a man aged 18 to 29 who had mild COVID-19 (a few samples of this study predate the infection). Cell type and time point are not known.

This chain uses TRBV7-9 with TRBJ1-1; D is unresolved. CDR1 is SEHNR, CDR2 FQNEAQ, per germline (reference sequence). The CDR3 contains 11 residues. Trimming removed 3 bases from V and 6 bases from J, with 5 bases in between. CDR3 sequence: CASSFSAEAFF. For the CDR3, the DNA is TGTGCCAGCAGCTTTTCCGCTGAAGCTTTCTTT.

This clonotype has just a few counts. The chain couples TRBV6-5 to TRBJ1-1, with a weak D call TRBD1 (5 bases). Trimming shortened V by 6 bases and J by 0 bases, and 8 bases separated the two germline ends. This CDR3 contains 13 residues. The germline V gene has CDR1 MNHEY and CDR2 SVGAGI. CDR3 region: CASRRGMNTEAFF. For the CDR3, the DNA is TGTGCCAGCAGGAGGGGAATGAACACTGAAGCTTTCTTT.

As DNA, the CDR3 is TGTGCCACCACGCGCGCGCCTATGAACACTGAAGCTTTCTTT. Translation gives CATTRAPMNTEAFF. The chain uses TRBV6-1 and TRBJ1-1; D remains unclear. CDR1 MNHNS and CDR2 SASEGT come from the germline V gene. This CDR3 is built from 14 residues. Trimming cost V 10 bases and J 0 bases, with 15 bases left between them.

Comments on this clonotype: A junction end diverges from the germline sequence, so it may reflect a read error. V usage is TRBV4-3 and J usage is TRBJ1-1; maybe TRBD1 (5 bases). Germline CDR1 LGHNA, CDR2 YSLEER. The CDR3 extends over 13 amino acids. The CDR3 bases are TGCGCCAGCAGCCAAGCCGGGGCCTCCCGGGCTTTATTT. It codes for CASSQAGASRALF.

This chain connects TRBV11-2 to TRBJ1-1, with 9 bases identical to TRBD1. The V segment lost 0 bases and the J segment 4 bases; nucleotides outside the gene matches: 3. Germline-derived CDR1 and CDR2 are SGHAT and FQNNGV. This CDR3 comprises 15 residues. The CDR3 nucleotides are TGTGCCAGCAGCTTAGAATGGGGACAGGGCACTGAAGCTTTCTTT. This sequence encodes CASSLEWGQGTEAFF.

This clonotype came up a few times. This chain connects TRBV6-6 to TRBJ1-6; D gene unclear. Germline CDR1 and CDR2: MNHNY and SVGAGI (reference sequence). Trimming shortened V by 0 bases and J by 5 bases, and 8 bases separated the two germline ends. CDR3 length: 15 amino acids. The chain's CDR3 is CASSYSTRHNSPLHF. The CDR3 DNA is TGTGCCAGCAGTTACTCGACGAGACATAATTCACCCCTCCACTTT.

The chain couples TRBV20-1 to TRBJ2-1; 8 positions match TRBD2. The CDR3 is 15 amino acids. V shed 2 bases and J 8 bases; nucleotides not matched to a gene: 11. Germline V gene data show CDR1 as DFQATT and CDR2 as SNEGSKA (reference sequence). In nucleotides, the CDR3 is TGCAGTGCTAGACCCCTCGGGGGGGGGGCTTATGAGCAGTTCTTC. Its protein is CSARPLGGGAYEQFF.

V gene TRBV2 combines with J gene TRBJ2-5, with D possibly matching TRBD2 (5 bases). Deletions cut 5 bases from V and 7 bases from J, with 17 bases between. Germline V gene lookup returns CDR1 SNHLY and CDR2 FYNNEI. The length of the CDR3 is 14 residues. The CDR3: CASSNAARLWTQYF. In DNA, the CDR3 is TGTGCCAGCAGTAATGCGGCTAGACTATGGACCCAGTACTTC.

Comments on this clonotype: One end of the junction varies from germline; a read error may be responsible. CDR3 protein: CASSLGAVRTEAFF. The CDR3 bases are TGTGCCAGCAGCTTAGGGGCCGTTAGGACGGAAGCTTTCTTT. The chain recombines TRBV12-3 or TRBV12-4 with TRBJ1-1; weak D call: TRBD1 (5 bases). This CDR3 is 14 amino acids long.

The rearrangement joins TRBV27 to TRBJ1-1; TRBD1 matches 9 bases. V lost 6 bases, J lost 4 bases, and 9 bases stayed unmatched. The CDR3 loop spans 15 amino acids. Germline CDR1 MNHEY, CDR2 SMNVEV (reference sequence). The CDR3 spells CASRQDRGWGTEAFF. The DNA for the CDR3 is TGTGCCAGCAGGCAGGACAGGGGTTGGGGCACTGAAGCTTTCTTT.

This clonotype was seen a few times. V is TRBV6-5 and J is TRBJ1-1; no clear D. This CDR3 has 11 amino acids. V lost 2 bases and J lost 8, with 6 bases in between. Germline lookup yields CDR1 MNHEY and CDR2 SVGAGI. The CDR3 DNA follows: TGTGCCAGCAGTTACGGCAGCGAAGCTTTCTTT. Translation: CASSYGSEAFF.

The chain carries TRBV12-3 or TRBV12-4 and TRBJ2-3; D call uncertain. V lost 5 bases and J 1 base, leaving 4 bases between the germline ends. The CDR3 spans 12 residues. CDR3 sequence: CASSVGTDTQYF. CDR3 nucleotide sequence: TGTGCCAGCAGTGTGGGCACAGATACGCAGTATTTT.

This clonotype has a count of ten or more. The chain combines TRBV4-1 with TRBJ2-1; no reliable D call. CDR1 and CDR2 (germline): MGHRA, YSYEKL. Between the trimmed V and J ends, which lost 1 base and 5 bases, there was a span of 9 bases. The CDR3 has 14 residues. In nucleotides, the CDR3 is TGCGCCAGCAGCCAAGCAGCACCCAACAATGAGCAGTTCTTC. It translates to CASSQAAPNNEQFF.

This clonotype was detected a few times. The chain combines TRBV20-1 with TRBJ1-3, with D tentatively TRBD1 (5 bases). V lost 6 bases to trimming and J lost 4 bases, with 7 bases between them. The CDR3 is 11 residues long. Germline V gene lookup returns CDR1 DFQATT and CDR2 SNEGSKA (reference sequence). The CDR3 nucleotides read TGCAGTGCCAGGGTGGGAAACACCATATATTTT. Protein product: CSARVGNTIYF.

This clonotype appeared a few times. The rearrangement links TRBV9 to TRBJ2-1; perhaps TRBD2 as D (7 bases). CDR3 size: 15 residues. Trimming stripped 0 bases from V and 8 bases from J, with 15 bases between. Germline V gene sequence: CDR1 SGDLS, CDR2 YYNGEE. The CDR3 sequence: CASSVGQGSGDEQFF. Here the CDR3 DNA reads TGTGCCAGCAGCGTAGGTCAGGGGAGCGGGGATGAGCAGTTCTTC.

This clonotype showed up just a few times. The CDR3 spells CASRDTLNTGELFF. CDR3 sequence (DNA): TGCGCCAGCCGGGACACACTCAACACCGGGGAGCTGTTTTTT. The genes are TRBV10-1 and TRBJ2-2; D perhaps matches TRBD1 (6 bases). V was cut by 8 bases and J by 2 bases, with 12 bases left in between. CDR3 size: 14 residues. Germline V CDR1 and CDR2: WNHNN, SYGVQD (reference sequence).

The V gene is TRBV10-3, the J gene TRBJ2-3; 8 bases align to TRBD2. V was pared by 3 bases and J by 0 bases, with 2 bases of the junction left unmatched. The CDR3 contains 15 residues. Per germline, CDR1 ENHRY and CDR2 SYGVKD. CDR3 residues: CAISDLAGSTDTQYF. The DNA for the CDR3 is TGTGCCATCAGTGACCTAGCGGGTAGCACAGATACGCAGTATTTT.

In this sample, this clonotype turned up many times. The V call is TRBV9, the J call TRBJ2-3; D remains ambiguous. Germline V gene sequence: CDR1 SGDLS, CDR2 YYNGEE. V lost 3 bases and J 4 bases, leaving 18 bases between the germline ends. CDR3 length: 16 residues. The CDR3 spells CASSARAPAPPDTQYF. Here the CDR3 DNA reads TGTGCCAGCAGCGCTCGGGCCCCCGCGCCCCCAGATACGCAGTATTTT. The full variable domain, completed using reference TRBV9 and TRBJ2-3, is DSGVTQTPKHLITATGQRVTLRCSPRSGDLSVYWYQQSLDQGLQFLIQYYNGEERAKGNILERFSAQQFPDLHSELNLSSLELGDSALYFCASSARAPAPPDTQYFGPGTRLTVL.

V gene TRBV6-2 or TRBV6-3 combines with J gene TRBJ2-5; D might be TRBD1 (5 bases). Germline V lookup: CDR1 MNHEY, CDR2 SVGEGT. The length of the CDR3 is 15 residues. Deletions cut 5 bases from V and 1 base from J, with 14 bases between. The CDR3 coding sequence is TGTGCCAGCAGTCGGACAAGCCTCATCCAAGAGACCCAGTACTTC. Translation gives CASSRTSLIQETQYF.

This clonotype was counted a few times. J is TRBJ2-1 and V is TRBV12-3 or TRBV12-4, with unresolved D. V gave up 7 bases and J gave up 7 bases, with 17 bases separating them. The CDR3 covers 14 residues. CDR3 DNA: TGTGCCAGCACCAAAGACTCGGCCAGGAATGAGCAGTTCTTC. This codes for CASTKDSARNEQFF.

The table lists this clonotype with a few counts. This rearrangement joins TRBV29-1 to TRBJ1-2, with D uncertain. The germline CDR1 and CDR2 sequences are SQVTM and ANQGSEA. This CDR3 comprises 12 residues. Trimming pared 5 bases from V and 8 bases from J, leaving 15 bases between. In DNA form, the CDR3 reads TGCAGCGTTCCTCTTTCGGAAGGCGGCTACACCTTC. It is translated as CSVPLSEGGYTF.